The table lists the clone carrying this T cell receptor (beta chain) with many counts. Its antigen is undetermined. The sample originates from a study of T-cell reconstitution after alpha-beta-depleted transplantation in children. The study, taken as a whole, reports: At one year after transplant, newly produced T cells mostly accounted for T-cell counts and diversity. High day-60 TCRbeta diversity in some patients came from surviving recipient T cells and thymic progenitors. Reported findings indicate that, about two months after transplant, alpha-beta T cells came from several hundred expanded clones, which were derived from non-depleted graft cells.

Germline V gene sequence: CDR1 MNHEY, CDR2 SVGAGI. This CDR3 is built from 15 residues. The V segment lost 0 bases and the J segment 9 bases; nucleotides outside the gene matches: 4. The authors prepared the TCRbeta library with unique molecular identifiers. TCRdb itself ran the PCR reads through MiXCR, one entry per CDR3 protein. The table lists 250,000 to 300,000 distinct CDR3 sequences, 11% of them singletons. The material was peripheral blood, obtained 180 days after TCRalphabeta/CD19-depleted stem cell transplant. This clonotype originated in a male patient aged 2-15 years who had a stem cell transplant for chronic granulomatous disease, so the T cells may come from the graft donor. This sequence joins TRBV6-5 and TRBJ2-2; 10 bases match TRBD2. In nucleotides, the CDR3 is TGTGCCAGCAGTTACTCCCTAGCGGGAGCTAGGGAGCTGTTTTTT. This encodes CASSYSLAGARELFF.